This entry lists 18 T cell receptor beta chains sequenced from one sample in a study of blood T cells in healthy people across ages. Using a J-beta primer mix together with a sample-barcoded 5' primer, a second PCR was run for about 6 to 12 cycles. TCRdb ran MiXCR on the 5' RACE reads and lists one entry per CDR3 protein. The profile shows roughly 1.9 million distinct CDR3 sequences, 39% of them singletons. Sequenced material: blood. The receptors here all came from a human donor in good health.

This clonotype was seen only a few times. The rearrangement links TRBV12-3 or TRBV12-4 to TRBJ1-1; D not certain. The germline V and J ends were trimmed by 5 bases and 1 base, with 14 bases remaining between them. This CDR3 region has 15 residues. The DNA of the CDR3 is TGTGCCAGCAGTCCGACAACCGGCACGAACACTGAAGCTTTCTTT. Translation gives CASSPTTGTNTEAFF.

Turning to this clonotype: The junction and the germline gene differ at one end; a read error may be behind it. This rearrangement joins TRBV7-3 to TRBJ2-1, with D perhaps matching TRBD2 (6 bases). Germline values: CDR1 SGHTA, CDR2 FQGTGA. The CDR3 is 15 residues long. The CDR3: CTSSLGGSSYNEQFF. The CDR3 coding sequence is TGTACCAGCAGCTTGGGAGGAAGCTCCTACAATGAGCAGTTCTTC.

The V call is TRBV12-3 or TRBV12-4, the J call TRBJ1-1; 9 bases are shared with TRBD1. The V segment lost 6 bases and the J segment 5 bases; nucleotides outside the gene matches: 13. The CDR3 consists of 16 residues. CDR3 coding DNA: TGTGCCAGCAGCCGGACAGGGGATATGTCAAAAACTGAAGCTTTCTTT. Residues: CASSRTGDMSKTEAFF.

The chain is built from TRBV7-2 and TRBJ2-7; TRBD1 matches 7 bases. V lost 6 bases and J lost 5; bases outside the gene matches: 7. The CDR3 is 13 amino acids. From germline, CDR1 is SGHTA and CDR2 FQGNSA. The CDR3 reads CASRSTGSDEQYF. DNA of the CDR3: TGTGCCAGCAGGTCGACAGGGTCGGACGAGCAGTACTTC.

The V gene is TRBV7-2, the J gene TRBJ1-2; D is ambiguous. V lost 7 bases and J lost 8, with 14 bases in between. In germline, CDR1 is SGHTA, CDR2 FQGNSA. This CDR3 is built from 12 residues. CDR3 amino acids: CASTSFEAGYTF. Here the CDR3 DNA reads TGTGCCAGCACCTCCTTTGAAGCGGGCTACACCTTC.

The CDR3 nucleotides are TGTGCCAGCAGCTTAGAGGACAGTTCCTACGAGCAGTACTTC. It encodes CASSLEDSSYEQYF. The J gene is TRBJ2-7, the V gene TRBV7-2; a possible D gene is TRBD1 (6 bases). The CDR3 is 14 amino acids. V lost 1 base to trimming and J lost 1 base, with 8 bases between them. The germline CDR1 and CDR2 sequences are SGHTA and FQGNSA.

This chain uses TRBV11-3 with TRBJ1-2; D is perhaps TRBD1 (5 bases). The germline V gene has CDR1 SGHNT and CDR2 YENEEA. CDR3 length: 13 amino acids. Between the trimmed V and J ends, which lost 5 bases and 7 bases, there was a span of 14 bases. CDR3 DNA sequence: TGTGCCAGCAGCGGGACGGCCGGGAGTGGCTACACCTTC. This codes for CASSGTAGSGYTF.

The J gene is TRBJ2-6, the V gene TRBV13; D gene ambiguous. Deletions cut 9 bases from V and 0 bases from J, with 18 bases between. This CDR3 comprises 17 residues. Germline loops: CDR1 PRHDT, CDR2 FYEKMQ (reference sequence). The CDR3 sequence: CASEERYYTSGANVLTF. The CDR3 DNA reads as TGTGCCAGTGAGGAGAGGTACTATACCTCTGGGGCCAACGTCCTGACTTTC. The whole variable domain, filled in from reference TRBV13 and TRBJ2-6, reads AAGVIQSPRHLIKEKRETATLKCYPIPRHDTVYWYQQGPGQDPQFLISFYEKMQSDKGSIPDRFSAQQFSDYHSELNMSSLELGDSALYFCASEERYYTSGANVLTFGAGSRLTVL.

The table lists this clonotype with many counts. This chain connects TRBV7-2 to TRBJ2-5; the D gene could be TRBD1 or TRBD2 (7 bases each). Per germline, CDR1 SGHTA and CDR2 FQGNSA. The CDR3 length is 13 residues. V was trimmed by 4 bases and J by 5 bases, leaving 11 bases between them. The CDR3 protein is CASSSQGGETQYF. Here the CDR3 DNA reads TGTGCCAGCAGCTCCCAGGGGGGGGAGACCCAGTACTTC.

The CDR3 protein is CASSQDSWGESNEQYF. DNA for the CDR3: TGTGCCAGCAGCCAAGATTCCTGGGGCGAAAGCAATGAGCAGTACTTC. The chain recombines TRBV3-1 with TRBJ2-7, with D maybe TRBD1 (5 bases). CDR3 length equals 16 residues. CDR1 and CDR2 (germline): LGHDT, YNNKEL (reference sequence). V was cut by 0 bases and J by 7 bases, with 19 bases left in between.

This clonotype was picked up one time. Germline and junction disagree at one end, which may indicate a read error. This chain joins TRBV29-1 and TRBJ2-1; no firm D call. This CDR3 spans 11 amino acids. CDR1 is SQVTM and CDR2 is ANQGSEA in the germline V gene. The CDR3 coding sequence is TGCAGCGTGGGTGGCCACTATGAGCGGTTCTTC. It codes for CSVGGHYERFF.

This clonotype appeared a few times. In DNA form, the CDR3 reads TGTGCCAGCAGTTTAGGTCTGGGTTTGGGCAATGAGCAGTTCTTC. Its protein product is CASSLGLGLGNEQFF. This chain uses TRBV12-3 or TRBV12-4 with TRBJ2-1; D is unclear. V was cut by 1 base and J by 6 bases, with 13 bases left in between. The CDR3 is 15 amino acids.

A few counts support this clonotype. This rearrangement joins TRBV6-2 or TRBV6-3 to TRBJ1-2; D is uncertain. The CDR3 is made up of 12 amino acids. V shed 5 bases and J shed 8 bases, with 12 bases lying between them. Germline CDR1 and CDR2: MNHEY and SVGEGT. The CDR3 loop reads CASSPLSRGYTF. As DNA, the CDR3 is TGTGCCAGCAGTCCTCTAAGTCGCGGCTACACCTTC.

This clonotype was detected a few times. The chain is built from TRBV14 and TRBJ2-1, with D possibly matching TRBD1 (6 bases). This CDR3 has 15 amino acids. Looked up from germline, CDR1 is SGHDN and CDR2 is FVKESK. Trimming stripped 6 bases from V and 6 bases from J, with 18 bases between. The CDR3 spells CASSLLAGALNEQFF. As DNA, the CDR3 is TGTGCCAGCAGTTTACTGGCAGGGGCGCTCAATGAGCAGTTCTTC.

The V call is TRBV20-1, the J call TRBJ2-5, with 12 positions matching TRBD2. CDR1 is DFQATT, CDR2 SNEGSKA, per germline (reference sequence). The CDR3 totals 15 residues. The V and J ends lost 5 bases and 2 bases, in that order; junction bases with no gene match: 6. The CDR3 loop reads CSASSGGARQETQYF. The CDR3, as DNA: TGCAGTGCTTCTAGCGGGGGGGCCCGGCAAGAGACCCAGTACTTC.

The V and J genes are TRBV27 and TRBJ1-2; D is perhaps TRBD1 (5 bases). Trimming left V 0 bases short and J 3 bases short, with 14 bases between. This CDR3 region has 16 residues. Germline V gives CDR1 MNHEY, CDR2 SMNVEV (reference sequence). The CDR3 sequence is CASSLSLYRSHYGYTF. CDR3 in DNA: TGTGCCAGCAGTTTATCCCTCTACAGGAGCCACTATGGCTACACCTTC.

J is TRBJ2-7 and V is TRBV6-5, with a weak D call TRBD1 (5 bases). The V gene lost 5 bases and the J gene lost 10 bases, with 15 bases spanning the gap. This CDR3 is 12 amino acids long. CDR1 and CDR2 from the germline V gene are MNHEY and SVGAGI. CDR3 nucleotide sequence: TGTGCCAGCAGTCCAGTTGGGGCGGATCAGTACTTC. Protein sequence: CASSPVGADQYF.

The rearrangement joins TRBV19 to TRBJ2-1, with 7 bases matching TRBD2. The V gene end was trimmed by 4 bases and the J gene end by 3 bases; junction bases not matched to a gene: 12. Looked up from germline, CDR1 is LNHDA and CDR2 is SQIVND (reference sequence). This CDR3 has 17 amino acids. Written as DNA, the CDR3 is TGTGCCAGTAGTACCCTGGCTGGCGGGGGAATCTACAATGAGCAGTTCTTC. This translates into CASSTLAGGGIYNEQFF.